These 29 T cell receptor beta chains were sequenced from one sample in a study of CXCR3-negative and CXCR3-positive naive CD8 T cells. Study-level results: TRB CDR3 hydrophobicity was greater in CXCR3-positive naive cells than in CXCR3-negative naive cells.

For these receptors, no antigen is known. In preparing the TRB cDNA libraries, 5' RACE with UMI labels was used. TCRdb re-called the 5' RACE reads and gives one entry per CDR3 protein, without DNA. Its table lists around 63,000 distinct CDR3 sequences. The sample taken for sequencing was naive CXCR3+ CD8+ T cells from blood. As for subset: CD45RO-CCR7+CD27+CD95- naive CD8+ T cells expressing CXCR3 (TNR3+). These TCRs come from a human donor in good health. Some clones in this sample may be carry-over from other donors' samples.

The chain links TRBV7-2 to TRBJ1-2; the D call from TCRdb, TRBD1, cannot be confirmed without DNA. Germline CDR1 reads SGHTA; CDR2 reads FQGNSA. The length of the CDR3 is 16 residues. The CDR3 region is CASSLIGTGSNYGYTF.

The chain recombines TRBV20-1 with TRBJ2-7. Germline assignment: CDR1 DFQATT and CDR2 SNEGSKA (reference sequence). This CDR3 contains 14 residues. CDR3 in amino acids: CSARDTGRSYEQYF.

The rearrangement uses TRBV4-3 and TRBJ2-7; there is no DNA to check the TCRdb D call of TRBD1. The CDR3 covers 14 residues. The V gene's germline CDR1 is LGHNA and CDR2 YSLEER. CDR3 sequence reads: CASSRDRVSHEQYF.

The V gene is TRBV10-3, the J gene TRBJ1-2. The CDR3 is made up of 16 amino acids. From germline, CDR1 is ENHRY and CDR2 SYGVKD. CDR3 sequence reads: CAISGGPAGEVYGYTF.

V is TRBV29-1 and J is TRBJ2-2; TCRdb returns TRBD1, unconfirmable since there is no DNA. The CDR3 length is 14 residues. Germline V gives CDR1 SQVTM, CDR2 ANQGSEA. The CDR3 sequence is CSVEQGINTGELFF.

This sequence joins TRBV12-3 or TRBV12-4 and TRBJ2-7. The CDR3 runs 15 residues. CDR3 in amino acids: CASSSTSDRDHEQYF.

V gene TRBV9 combines with J gene TRBJ2-7; with no DNA, the TCRdb D assignment of TRBD1 cannot be verified. The germline V gene has CDR1 SGDLS and CDR2 YYNGEE. This CDR3 has 14 amino acids. CDR3: CASSVGRVPDEQYF. Supplemented by reference TRBV9 and TRBJ2-7, the full variable domain reads DSGVTQTPKHLITATGQRVTLRCSPRSGDLSVYWYQQSLDQGLQFLIQYYNGEERAKGNILERFSAQQFPDLHSELNLSSLELGDSALYFCASSVGRVPDEQYFGPGTRLTVT.

This chain uses TRBV7-2 with TRBJ2-1; there is no DNA to check the TCRdb D call of TRBD2. This CDR3 contains 20 residues. Germline V gene lookup returns CDR1 SGHTA and CDR2 FQGNSA. This chain's CDR3 is CASSSTSGGFTLVGSHEQFF. The whole variable domain, remainder taken from reference TRBV7-2 and TRBJ2-1, is GAGVSQSPSNKVTEKGKDVELRCDPISGHTALYWYRQSLGQGLEFLIYFQGNSAPDKSGLPSDRFSAERTGGSVSTLTIQRTQQEDSAVYLCASSSTSGGFTLVGSHEQFFGPGTRLTVL.

The J gene is TRBJ1-1, the V gene TRBV27. CDR1 is MNHEY, CDR2 SMNVEV, per germline (reference sequence). The CDR3 is 13 residues long. The CDR3 sequence is CASSFKENTEAFF.

The CDR3 protein is CSARVGGKMNTEAFF. The rearrangement joins TRBV20-1 to TRBJ1-1; as DNA is missing, the TRBD1 call by TCRdb cannot be tested. This CDR3 has 15 residues. Per the germline V gene, CDR1 is DFQATT and CDR2 is SNEGSKA (reference sequence).

This chain joins TRBV6-6 and TRBJ2-7; the D call from TCRdb, TRBD1, cannot be confirmed without DNA. CDR1 is MNHNY, CDR2 SVGAGI, per germline (reference sequence). The CDR3 has 17 amino acids. The CDR3 region is CASSWSTGKGPSYEQYF.

The J gene is TRBJ2-1, the V gene TRBV29-1. The CDR3 extends over 14 amino acids. Germline CDR1 reads SQVTM; CDR2 reads ANQGSEA. CDR3 residues: CSVEVSGVYNEQFF.

J is TRBJ1-1 and V is TRBV12-3 or TRBV12-4; TCRdb indicates TRBD1, and absent DNA this call remains unverified. The CDR3 has 14 amino acids. Here the CDR3 reads CASSLSTGITEAFF.

This chain joins TRBV29-1 and TRBJ1-2; checking the TCRdb D call of TRBD1 is not possible without DNA. Germline V gives CDR1 SQVTM, CDR2 ANQGSEA. The CDR3 contains 13 residues. CDR3 protein: CSVDLPLSEGYTF.

J is TRBJ2-7 and V is TRBV4-1; TCRdb's D call, TRBD1, is unchecked because there is no DNA. The germline V gene encodes CDR1 MGHRA and CDR2 YSYEKL. The CDR3 is 15 amino acids. The CDR3 loop is CASSHNTGGVHEQYF.

The chain has TRBV4-3 and TRBJ2-1. The CDR3 has 17 amino acids. Germline V gene sequence: CDR1 LGHNA, CDR2 YSLEER. The CDR3 loop reads CASSQEGWRELPNEQFF.

The rearrangement joins TRBV28 to TRBJ2-1; TCRdb indicates TRBD2, and absent DNA this call remains unverified. Per the germline V gene, CDR1 is MDHEN and CDR2 is SYDVKM. This CDR3 is built from 16 residues. CDR3 sequence: CASSLRGPYSYNEQFF.

This chain connects TRBV30 to TRBJ1-1; TCRdb's D call, TRBD1, is unchecked because there is no DNA. CDR1 is GTSNPN, CDR2 SVGIG, per germline (reference sequence). CDR3 size: 11 residues. The CDR3 protein is CGQGVGTEAFF. Complete variable domain (other parts from reference TRBV30 and TRBJ1-1): SQTIHQWPATLVQPVGSPLSLECTVEGTSNPNLYWYRQAAGRGLQLLFYSVGIGQISSEVPQNLSASRPQDRQFILSSKKLLLSDSGFYLCGQGVGTEAFFGQGTRLTVV.

The chain couples TRBV9 to TRBJ2-5; the D call from TCRdb, TRBD2, cannot be confirmed without DNA. Germline CDR1 SGDLS, CDR2 YYNGEE. CDR3 size: 17 residues. The CDR3 spells CASSVDHLAGAGETQYF. The whole variable domain, filled in from reference TRBV9 and TRBJ2-5, reads DSGVTQTPKHLITATGQRVTLRCSPRSGDLSVYWYQQSLDQGLQFLIQYYNGEERAKGNILERFSAQQFPDLHSELNLSSLELGDSALYFCASSVDHLAGAGETQYFGPGTRLLVL.

CDR3 loop: CSAPSGPTYEQYF. This chain connects TRBV20-1 to TRBJ2-7; TCRdb proposes TRBD2, but this gene call is untestable without DNA. From germline, CDR1 is DFQATT and CDR2 SNEGSKA (reference sequence). This CDR3 has 13 residues.

The CDR3 protein is CASSQEWRGAQETQYF. V gene TRBV4-3 combines with J gene TRBJ2-5; no DNA is available, so the TRBD2 call from TCRdb remains unchecked. CDR1 and CDR2 from the germline V gene are LGHNA and YSLEER. This CDR3 is 16 amino acids long.

This chain connects TRBV5-5 to TRBJ2-1. In germline, CDR1 is SGHKS, CDR2 YYEKEE (reference sequence). The CDR3 runs 13 residues. This CDR3 reads CASSLGFYNEQFF.

The rearrangement joins TRBV27 to TRBJ2-1. This CDR3 is built from 14 residues. Germline loops: CDR1 MNHEY, CDR2 SMNVEV (reference sequence). The CDR3 is CASSLSYSNNEQFF.

This chain's CDR3 is CASSLEVGTRYEQYF. V usage is TRBV7-9 and J usage is TRBJ2-7. CDR1 and CDR2 (germline): SEHNR, FQNEAQ (reference sequence). The CDR3 loop spans 15 amino acids.

The chain carries TRBV6-5 and TRBJ1-5; checking the TCRdb D call of TRBD1 is not possible without DNA. Germline CDR1 MNHEY, CDR2 SVGAGI. The CDR3 length is 13 residues. CDR3 in amino acids: CASRTGALQPQHF.

The chain links TRBV6-5 to TRBJ2-2; TCRdb lists TRBD2, though no DNA is available to test this call. Per germline, CDR1 MNHEY and CDR2 SVGAGI. The CDR3 has 16 amino acids. This chain's CDR3 is CASTPGRGDYTGELFF.

The J gene is TRBJ1-1, the V gene TRBV5-1; checking the TCRdb D call of TRBD1 is not possible without DNA. Germline assignment: CDR1 SGHRS and CDR2 YFSETQ. The CDR3 runs to 16 residues. The CDR3 reads CASSFGGPGSSGWAFF.

The chain links TRBV3-1 to TRBJ2-7. The CDR3 length is 14 residues. Germline CDR1 and CDR2: LGHDT and YNNKEL (reference sequence). The CDR3: CASSQVGLSYEQYF.

The rearrangement joins TRBV6-2 or TRBV6-3 to TRBJ1-5; TCRdb's D call, TRBD1, is unchecked because there is no DNA. CDR1 and CDR2 from the germline V gene are MNHEY and SVGEGT. CDR3 length equals 16 residues. The chain's CDR3 is CASSPMGVESNQPQHF.